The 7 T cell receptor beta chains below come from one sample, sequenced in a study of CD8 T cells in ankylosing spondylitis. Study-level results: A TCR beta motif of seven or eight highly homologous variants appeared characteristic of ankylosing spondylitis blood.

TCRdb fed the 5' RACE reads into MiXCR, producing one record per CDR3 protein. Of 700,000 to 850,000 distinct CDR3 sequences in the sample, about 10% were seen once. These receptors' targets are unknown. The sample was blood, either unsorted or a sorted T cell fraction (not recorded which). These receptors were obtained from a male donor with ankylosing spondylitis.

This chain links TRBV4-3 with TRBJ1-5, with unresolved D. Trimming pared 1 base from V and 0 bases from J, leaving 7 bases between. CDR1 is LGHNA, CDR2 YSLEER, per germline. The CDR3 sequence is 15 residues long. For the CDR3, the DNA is TGCGCCAGCAGCCAAGGACTGGATAGCAATCAGCCCCAGCATTTT. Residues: CASSQGLDSNQPQHF.

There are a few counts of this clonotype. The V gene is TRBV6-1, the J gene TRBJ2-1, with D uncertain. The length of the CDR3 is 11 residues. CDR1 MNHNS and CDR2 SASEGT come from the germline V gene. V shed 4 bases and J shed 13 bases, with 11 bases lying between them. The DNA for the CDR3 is TGTGCCAGCAGTGCTGGGTACCACCAGTTCTTC. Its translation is CASSAGYHQFF.

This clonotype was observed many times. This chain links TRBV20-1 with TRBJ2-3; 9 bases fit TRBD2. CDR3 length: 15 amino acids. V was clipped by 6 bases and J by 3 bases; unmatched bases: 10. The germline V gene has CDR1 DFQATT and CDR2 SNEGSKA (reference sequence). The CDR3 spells CSAINSGRGTDTQYF. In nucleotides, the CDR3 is TGCAGTGCCATCAATAGCGGGAGAGGGACAGATACGCAGTATTTT.

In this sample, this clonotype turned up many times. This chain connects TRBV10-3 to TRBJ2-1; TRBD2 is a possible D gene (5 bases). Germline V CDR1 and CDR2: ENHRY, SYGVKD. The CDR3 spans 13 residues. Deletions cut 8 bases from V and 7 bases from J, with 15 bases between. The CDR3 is CAISKGSGNEQFF. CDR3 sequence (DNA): TGTGCCATCTCAAAGGGTTCGGGAAATGAGCAGTTCTTC.

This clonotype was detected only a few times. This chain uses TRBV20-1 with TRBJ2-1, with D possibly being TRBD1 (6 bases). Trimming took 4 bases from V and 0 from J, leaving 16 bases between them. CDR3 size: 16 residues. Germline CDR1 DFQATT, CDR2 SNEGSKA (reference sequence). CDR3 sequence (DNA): TGCAGTGCTAATATACAGGACAGAAACTCCTACAATGAGCAGTTCTTC. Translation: CSANIQDRNSYNEQFF.

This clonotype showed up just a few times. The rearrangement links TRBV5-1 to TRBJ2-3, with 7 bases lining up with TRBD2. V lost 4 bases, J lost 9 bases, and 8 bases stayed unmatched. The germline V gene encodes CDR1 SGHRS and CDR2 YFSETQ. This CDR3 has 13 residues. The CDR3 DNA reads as TGCGCCAGCAGCACATGGACTAGAAGCACGCAGTATTTT. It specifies CASSTWTRSTQYF.

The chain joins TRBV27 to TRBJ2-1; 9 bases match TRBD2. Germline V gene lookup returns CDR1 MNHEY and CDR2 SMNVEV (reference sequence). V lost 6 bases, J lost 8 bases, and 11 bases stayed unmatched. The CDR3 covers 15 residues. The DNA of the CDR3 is TGTGCCAGCAGAGTTTTGGCGGGAGGGAGCGATGAGCAGTTCTTC. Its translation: CASRVLAGGSDEQFF.